Listed below are T cell receptor beta chains from one sample, sequenced in a study of blood T cell repertoires in COVID-19. Assay used: immunoSEQ multiplex PCR; TCRdb lists only in-frame clones, some missing. Of just over 300,000 clones listed, roughly 90% are singletons. The material sequenced was peripheral blood. The source of these receptors is a man aged 18 to 35 with active or convalescent COVID-19. CDR3s leave out the opening cysteine and the closing phenylalanine or tryptophan. The D gene is left open where the match is weak.

TRBV6-6,-,ASSTTGYSNQPQH
TRBV3-1/TRBV3-2,TRBD1,ASSQDSFGQGLAF
TRBV29-1,-,SVDPSSDTQY
TRBV28,-,ASSFFKEQF
TRBV6-5,-,ATPREVNTEAF
TRBV10-3,TRBD1,AISEQGTEAF
TRBV11-2,TRBD2,ASSRLAGGNEQF
TRBV29-1,TRBD1,SVMGQSNEKLF
TRBV7-9,-,ASSSGALTEAF
TRBV16,-,ASSQSLGRGVSQPQH
TRBV21-1,-,ASSKNIPLFWGAFEQY
TRBV27,TRBD1,ASSPGGNGYT
TRBV11-2,-,ASSLWQGTNEKLF
TRBV6-6,-,ASSPHRLAGKQETQY
TRBV6-1,TRBD2,ASSEKVGLAGVSYEQY
TRBV10-3,-,AISESTRYKNEQY
TRBV27,TRBD1,ASRPTGGGENEQF
TRBV10-3,TRBD1,AISSQTGNVYGYT
TRBV11-3,TRBD2,ASSFGGSSYNEQF
TRBV2,-,ASSEQEIHTDTQY
TRBV18,TRBD1,ASSPLDRDNYGYT
TRBV19,TRBD2,ASSSGLSYYEQY
TRBV19,TRBD1,ASGQGNWETQY
TRBV11-2,-,ASSLDANTEAF
TRBV28,-,ASSPHGQGKDTGELF
TRBV27,-,ASSLYFPGMNTEAF
TRBV5-1,TRBD2,ASSVETSGQETQY
TRBV21-1,-,ASSKPVGHESGGDRVSYEQY
TRBV7-6,TRBD2,ASSPRTSSTYEQY
TRBV27,TRBD2,ASSFLSTGTSVIEQY
TRBV4-3,-,ASSQDPNTDTQY
TRBV27,-,ASSSPSGNSPLH